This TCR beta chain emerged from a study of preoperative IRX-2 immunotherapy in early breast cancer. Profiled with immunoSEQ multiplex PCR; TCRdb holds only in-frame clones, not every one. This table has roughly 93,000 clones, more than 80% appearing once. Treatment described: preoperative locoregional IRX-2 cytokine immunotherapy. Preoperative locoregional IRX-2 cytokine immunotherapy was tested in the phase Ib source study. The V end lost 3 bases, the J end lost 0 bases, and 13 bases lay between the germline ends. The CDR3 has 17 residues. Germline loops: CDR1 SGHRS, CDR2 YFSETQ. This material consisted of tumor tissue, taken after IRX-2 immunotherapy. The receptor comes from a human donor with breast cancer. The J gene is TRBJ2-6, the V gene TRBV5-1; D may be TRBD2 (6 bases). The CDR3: CASSSWAGTSGANVLTF. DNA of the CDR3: TGCGCCAGCAGCTCCTGGGCGGGGACCTCTGGGGCCAACGTCCTGACTTTC.